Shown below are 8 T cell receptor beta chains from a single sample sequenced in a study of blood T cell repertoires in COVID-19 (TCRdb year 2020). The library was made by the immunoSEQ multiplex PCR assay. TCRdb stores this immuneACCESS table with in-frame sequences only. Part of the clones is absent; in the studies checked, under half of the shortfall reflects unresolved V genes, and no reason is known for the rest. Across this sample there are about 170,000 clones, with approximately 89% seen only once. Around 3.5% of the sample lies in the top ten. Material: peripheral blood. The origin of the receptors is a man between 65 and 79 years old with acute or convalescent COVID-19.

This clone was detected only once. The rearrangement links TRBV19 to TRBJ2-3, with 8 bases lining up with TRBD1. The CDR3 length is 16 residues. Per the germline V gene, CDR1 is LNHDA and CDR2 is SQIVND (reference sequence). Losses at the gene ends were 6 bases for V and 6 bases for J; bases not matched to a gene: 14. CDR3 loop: CASSRVRDRLMDTQYF. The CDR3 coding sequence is TGTGCCAGTAGCCGGGTCCGGGACAGGTTAATGGATACGCAGTATTTT.

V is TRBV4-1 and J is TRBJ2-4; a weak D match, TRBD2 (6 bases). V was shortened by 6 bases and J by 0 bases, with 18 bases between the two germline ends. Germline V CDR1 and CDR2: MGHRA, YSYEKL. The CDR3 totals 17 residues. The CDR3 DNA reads TGCGCCAGCAGAGCCCCCACGGGAGACGGAGCCAAAAACATTCAGTACTTC. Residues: CASRAPTGDGAKNIQYF.

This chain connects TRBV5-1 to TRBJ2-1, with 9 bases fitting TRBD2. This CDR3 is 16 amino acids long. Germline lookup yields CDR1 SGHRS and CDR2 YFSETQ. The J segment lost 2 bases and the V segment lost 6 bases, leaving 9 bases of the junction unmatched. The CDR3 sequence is CASNGVAGGTYNEQFF. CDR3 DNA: TGCGCCAGCAACGGGGTCGCGGGGGGGACCTACAATGAGCAGTTCTTC.

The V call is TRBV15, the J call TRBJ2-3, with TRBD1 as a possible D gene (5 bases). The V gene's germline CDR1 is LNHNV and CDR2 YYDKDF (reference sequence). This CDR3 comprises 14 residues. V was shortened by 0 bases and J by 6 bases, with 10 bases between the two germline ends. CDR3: CATSREKGIDTQYF. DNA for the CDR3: TGTGCCACCAGCAGAGAAAAGGGGATCGATACGCAGTATTTT.

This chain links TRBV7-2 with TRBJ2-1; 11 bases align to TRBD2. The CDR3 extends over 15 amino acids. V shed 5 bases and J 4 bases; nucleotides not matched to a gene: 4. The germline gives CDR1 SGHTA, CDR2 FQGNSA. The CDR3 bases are TGTGCCAGCAGCCCACTAGCGGGGGAGTACAATGAGCAGTTCTTC. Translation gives CASSPLAGEYNEQFF.

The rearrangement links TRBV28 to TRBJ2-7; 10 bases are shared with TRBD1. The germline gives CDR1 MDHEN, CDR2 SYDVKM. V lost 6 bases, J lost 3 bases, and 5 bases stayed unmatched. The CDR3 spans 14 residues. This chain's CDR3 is CASSSGQGIYEQYF. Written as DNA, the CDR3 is TGTGCCAGCAGCTCGGGACAGGGGATCTACGAGCAGTACTTC.

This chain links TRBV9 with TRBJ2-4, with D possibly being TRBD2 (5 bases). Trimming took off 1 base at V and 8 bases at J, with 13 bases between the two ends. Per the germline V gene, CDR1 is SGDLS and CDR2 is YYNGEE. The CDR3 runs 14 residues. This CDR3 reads CASSVYGKGDIQYF. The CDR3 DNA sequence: TGTGCCAGCAGCGTATATGGGAAGGGAGACATTCAGTACTTC.

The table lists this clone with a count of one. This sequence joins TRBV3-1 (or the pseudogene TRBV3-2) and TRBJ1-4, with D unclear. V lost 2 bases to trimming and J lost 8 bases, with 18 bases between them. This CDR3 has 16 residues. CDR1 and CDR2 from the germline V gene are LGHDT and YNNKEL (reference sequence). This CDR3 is CASSQPRTLEHEKLFF. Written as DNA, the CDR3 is TGTGCCAGCAGCCAACCTCGAACCTTGGAGCACGAAAAACTGTTTTTT.